The rows below give T cell receptor beta chains drawn from one sample of a study of blood T cell repertoires in COVID-19. Generated by immunoSEQ multiplex PCR, the TCRdb table keeps only in-frame clones and is missing some. The sample lists roughly 300,000 clones, about 88% occurring once. The sequenced sample consisted of peripheral blood. All receptors derive from a human donor with COVID-19, enrolled during active disease. The donor label of this sample is uncertain. CDR3s include the opening cysteine and the closing phenylalanine or tryptophan. A D gene is named only where the DNA matches it firmly. Only some rows state a clone size, as once, few, many or a class for expanded clones.

clone_size: many; j_call: TRBJ2-7; v_call: TRBV6-1; d_call: NA; cdr3_nt: TGTGCCAGCAGTGATTTCGCCTACTACGAGCAGTACTTC; cdr3_aa: CASSDFAYYEQYF
clone_size: NA; j_call: TRBJ2-1; v_call: TRBV10-3; d_call: TRBD2; cdr3_nt: TGTGCCATCAGACGACTAGCTACTGACAATGAGCAGTTCTTC; cdr3_aa: CAIRRLATDNEQFF
clone_size: once; j_call: TRBJ2-1; v_call: TRBV7-2; d_call: TRBD2; cdr3_nt: TGTGCCAGCAGCTCTACCGGGACTACTTACAATGAGCAGTTCTTC; cdr3_aa: CASSSTGTTYNEQFF
clone_size: NA; j_call: TRBJ1-1; v_call: TRBV27; d_call: NA; cdr3_nt: TGTGCCAGCAGTTTTATAATCGGTGCTGAAGCTTTCTTT; cdr3_aa: CASSFIIGAEAFF
clone_size: NA; j_call: TRBJ1-1; v_call: TRBV27; d_call: TRBD1; cdr3_nt: TGTGCCAGCAGTATACAGGGGCGGACTGAAGCTTTCTTT; cdr3_aa: CASSIQGRTEAFF
clone_size: NA; j_call: TRBJ2-7; v_call: TRBV18; d_call: TRBD2; cdr3_nt: TGTGCCAGCTCACCCGGGGGGACCTACGAGCAGTACTTC; cdr3_aa: CASSPGGTYEQYF
clone_size: few; j_call: TRBJ2-7; v_call: TRBV14; d_call: NA; cdr3_nt: TGTGCCAGCAGCCAAGCCGGGGAATCCTACGAGCAGTACTTC; cdr3_aa: CASSQAGESYEQYF
clone_size: NA; j_call: TRBJ2-7; v_call: TRBV5-1; d_call: TRBD1; cdr3_nt: TGCGCCAGCAGCTTGGGAGAGACAGGGTACGAGCAGTACTTC; cdr3_aa: CASSLGETGYEQYF
clone_size: NA; j_call: TRBJ1-4; v_call: TRBV5-4; d_call: NA; cdr3_nt: TGTGCCAGCAGCCTAAGACAGAGGACAACTAATGAAAAACTGTTTTTT; cdr3_aa: CASSLRQRTTNEKLFF
clone_size: NA; j_call: TRBJ2-3; v_call: TRBV29-1; d_call: TRBD2; cdr3_nt: TGCAGCGTTGATGGCGGGAGGGCTTCGGATACGCAGTATTTT; cdr3_aa: CSVDGGRASDTQYF
clone_size: few; j_call: TRBJ2-1; v_call: TRBV5-4; d_call: TRBD2; cdr3_nt: TGTGCCAGCAGCCGAGATAGCGGGGCCGACAATGAGCAGTTCTTC; cdr3_aa: CASSRDSGADNEQFF
clone_size: NA; j_call: TRBJ1-1; v_call: TRBV7-3; d_call: NA; cdr3_nt: TGTGCCAGCAGCTTAAGGTCGGGGACTGAAGCTTTCTTT; cdr3_aa: CASSLRSGTEAFF
clone_size: NA; j_call: TRBJ1-1; v_call: TRBV18; d_call: NA; cdr3_nt: TGTGCCAGCTCACCCGGACAGACCCTTGGAGGCACTGAAGCTTTCTTT; cdr3_aa: CASSPGQTLGGTEAFF
clone_size: few; j_call: TRBJ1-1; v_call: TRBV9; d_call: NA; cdr3_nt: TGTGCCAGCAGCGTAGGACAGATAAACACTGAAGCTTTCTTT; cdr3_aa: CASSVGQINTEAFF
clone_size: once; j_call: TRBJ2-1; v_call: TRBV7-3; d_call: TRBD1; cdr3_nt: TGTGCCAGCAGCTTAACCGGGACAGGTCTCTACAATGAGCAGTTCTTC; cdr3_aa: CASSLTGTGLYNEQFF
clone_size: NA; j_call: TRBJ2-5; v_call: TRBV19; d_call: TRBD1; cdr3_nt: TGTGCCAGTGGGACAGGGGGATTGGAGACCCAGTACTTC; cdr3_aa: CASGTGGLETQYF
clone_size: NA; j_call: TRBJ2-6; v_call: TRBV7-9; d_call: NA; cdr3_nt: TGTGCCAGCAGCTTAGGCGCTCCTGGGGCCAACGTCCTGACTTTC; cdr3_aa: CASSLGAPGANVLTF
clone_size: NA; j_call: TRBJ2-3; v_call: TRBV10-3; d_call: TRBD1; cdr3_nt: TGTGCCATCAGCGACAGGGGCGGGGGCACAGATACGCAGTATTTT; cdr3_aa: CAISDRGGGTDTQYF
clone_size: NA; j_call: TRBJ2-5; v_call: TRBV11-2; d_call: TRBD2; cdr3_nt: TGTGCCAGCAGCTTAGGGCTAGCGGGGGTACAGTACCAAGAGACCCAGTACTTC; cdr3_aa: CASSLGLAGVQYQETQYF